These T cell receptor beta chains were read from a single sample in a study of T-cell reconstitution after alpha-beta-depleted transplantation in children. TCRdb re-derived calls from the PCR reads in MiXCR, one entry per CDR3 protein. This sample yields 6,500 to 10,000 distinct CDR3 sequences, of which around 30% are seen a single time; roughly 2% belongs to the top ten. The sequences come from peripheral blood, collected 60 days after TCRalphabeta/CD19-depleted stem cell transplant. The origin of the receptors is a boy under two years old who had a stem cell transplant for SCID, so the T cells may come from the graft donor. The CDR3 runs from the conserved cysteine through the conserved F or W. The order of the fields is V gene, CDR3 length, J gene, clone size, D gene, CDR3 protein, CDR3 DNA. A D gene is named only where the DNA matches it firmly. Some rows mark clone size as missing; the rest say once, few, many or name a class of expanded clone.

TRBV6-5	12	TRBJ2-5	NA	NA	CASSAVGETQYF	TGTGCCAGCAGCGCGGTTGGGGAGACCCAGTACTTC
TRBV7-9	14	TRBJ2-7	many	TRBD2	CASSFTSGAYEQYF	TGTGCCAGCAGCTTTACTAGCGGGGCCTACGAGCAGTACTTC
TRBV30	12	TRBJ2-1	few	NA	CAWTYGGNEQFF	TGTGCCTGGACCTACGGGGGCAATGAGCAGTTCTTC
TRBV12-3/TRBV12-4	12	TRBJ2-1	NA	NA	CASSLLYNEQFF	TGTGCCAGCAGTTTATTATACAATGAGCAGTTCTTC
TRBV5-5	18	TRBJ2-7	medium-sized	TRBD1	CASSPTGDNPSSSYEQYF	TGTGCCAGCAGCCCGACAGGGGATAATCCTTCAAGCTCCTACGAGCAGTACTTC
TRBV3-1	14	TRBJ2-7	NA	TRBD2	CASSFTSGMGEQYF	TGTGCCAGCAGCTTTACTAGCGGCATGGGCGAGCAGTACTTC
TRBV24-1	13	TRBJ1-1	medium-sized	NA	CATRGHMNTEAFF	TGTGCCACCAGGGGCCACATGAACACTGAAGCTTTCTTT
TRBV6-5	14	TRBJ2-7	NA	TRBD1	CASSLTGGSYEQYF	TGTGCCAGCAGTTTGACAGGGGGTTCCTACGAGCAGTACTTC
TRBV5-5	11	TRBJ2-3	medium-sized	NA	CASSRGDTQYF	TGTGCCAGCAGTCGAGGGGATACGCAGTATTTT
TRBV5-1	14	TRBJ1-2	medium-sized	NA	CASSLGRGDYGYTF	TGCGCCAGCAGCTTGGGGCGGGGTGACTATGGCTACACCTTC
TRBV20-1	14	TRBJ1-5	many	NA	CSARDRNSNQPQHF	TGCAGTGCTAGGGACAGAAATAGCAATCAGCCCCAGCATTTT
TRBV7-8	15	TRBJ1-4	medium-sized	NA	CASSLGEGKITKLFF	TGTGCCAGCAGCTTAGGGGAGGGAAAGATTACAAAACTGTTTTTT
TRBV3-1	12	TRBJ2-1	medium-sized	NA	CASSHYTGEQFF	TGTGCCAGCAGCCATTATACGGGTGAGCAGTTCTTC
TRBV7-3	14	TRBJ1-6	medium-sized	NA	CASSLRARKPPLHF	TGTGCCAGCAGCTTACGGGCTCGCAAGCCACCCCTCCACTTT
TRBV7-9	14	TRBJ2-1	many	NA	CASSHQTENNEQFF	TGTGCCAGCAGCCACCAGACGGAAAACAATGAGCAGTTCTTC
TRBV2	13	TRBJ1-4	medium-sized	TRBD1	CASIWDRNEKLFF	TGTGCCAGCATTTGGGACAGAAATGAAAAACTGTTTTTT